This TCR beta chain was obtained from a study of metastatic and nonmetastatic thyroid tumors. As for the study in general: Repertoire comparisons spanned blood and tumor or nodule tissue from malignant and benign thyroid patients.

CDR3 length equals 11 residues. Trimming removed 6 bases from V and 4 bases from J, with 4 bases in between. Per the germline V gene, CDR1 is MDHEN and CDR2 is SYDVKM. Original handling: CDR3 differences across clinicopathological groups were used to build a distant-metastasis classifier for papillary thyroid cancer. Using MiXCR, TCRdb reanalyzed the PCR reads. The V and J calls and clone size are TCRdb's, not the authors'. The repertoire holds about 28,000 clones, with around 15% as singletons. All patients were untreated before thyroid surgery. Only a few counts were recorded for this clone. Antigen specificity is unknown. Findings and limits, study-wide: Significantly higher TCR beta diversity was reportedly seen in malignant thyroid tumors than benign nodules, in blood and tumor.

The specimen sequenced was blood. This TCR came from a female donor with papillary thyroid cancer or a benign thyroid nodule (not recorded which). Some clones in this sample may be carry-over from other donors' samples. This chain links TRBV28 with TRBJ1-3; D remains ambiguous. CDR3 sequence: CASSWGNTIYF. The CDR3 DNA reads as TGTGCCAGCAGCTGGGGAAACACCATATATTTT. Variable domain in full (rest from reference TRBV28 and TRBJ1-3): DVKVTQSSRYLVKRTGEKVFLECVQDMDHENMFWYRQDPGLGLRLIYFSYDVKMKEKGDIPEGYSVSREKKERFSLILESASTNQTSMYLCASSWGNTIYFGEGSWLTVV.